This T cell receptor beta chain was captured in a study of OX40 agonist ivuxolimab in advanced cancers. Sequencing used immunoSEQ multiplex PCR; TCRdb keeps in-frame clones, though not all of them. The data hold roughly 80,000 clones, with roughly 86% observed a single time. This sample comprised CD4+ or CD8+ T cells sorted from blood, obtained in a trial of the OX40 agonist ivuxolimab. This TCR was recovered from an adult with an advanced solid tumor such as melanoma, head and neck, liver or kidney cancer.

The CDR3 spells CASSRSSGETQYF. CDR3 in DNA: TGTGCCAGCAGCCGATCCAGCGGGGAGACCCAGTACTTC. V usage is TRBV11-3 and J usage is TRBJ2-5; a possible D gene is TRBD2 (6 bases). V lost 5 bases and J lost 5, with 12 bases in between. The CDR3 totals 13 residues. Germline V gene data show CDR1 as SGHNT and CDR2 as YENEEA. Drawing the rest from reference TRBV11-3 and TRBJ2-5, the complete variable domain is EAGVVQSPRYKIIEKKQPVAFWCNPISGHNTLYWYLQNLGQGPELLIRYENEEAVDDSQLPKDRFSAERLKGVDSTLKIQPAELGDSAVYLCASSRSSGETQYFGPGTRLLVL.